The 5 T cell receptor beta chains below all came from one sample that was sequenced in a study of technical replicates of blood from several donors. Clones were sequenced by immunoSEQ multiplex PCR, and TCRdb holds only the in-frame ones, with some missing. The sample lists 75,000 to 90,000 clones; 80% to 95% were seen once. Input material: T cells isolated from PBMCs. The receptors originated from a human donor in good health.

V and J are TRBV7-9 and TRBJ1-2, with 9 bases lining up with TRBD1. The CDR3 consists of 12 residues. The J segment lost 7 bases and the V segment lost 5 bases, leaving 2 bases of the junction unmatched. Per the germline V gene, CDR1 is SEHNR and CDR2 is FQNEAQ (reference sequence). CDR3 protein: CASSLQGAGYTF. In DNA form, the CDR3 reads TGTGCCAGCAGCCTACAGGGGGCTGGCTACACCTTC.

The chain is built from TRBV5-1 and TRBJ2-5; 10 nucleotides agree with TRBD1. Germline CDR1 SGHRS, CDR2 YFSETQ. This CDR3 is built from 17 residues. Unmatched junction bases numbered 12, after V lost 2 bases and J lost 5 bases. The CDR3 loop is CASSFPGQGSLGETQYF. For the CDR3, the DNA is TGCGCCAGCAGCTTTCCGGGACAGGGGTCTCTCGGGGAGACCCAGTACTTC. The full variable domain, in which reference TRBV5-1 and TRBJ2-5 provide the parts outside the CDR3, is KAGVTQTPRYLIKTRGQQVTLSCSPISGHRSVSWYQQTPGQGLQFLFEYFSETQRNKGNFPGRFSGRQFSNSRSEMNVSTLELGDSALYLCASSFPGQGSLGETQYFGPGTRLLVL.

CDR3 in amino acids: CASRGGASSTDTQYF. For the CDR3, the DNA is TGCGCCAGCAGGGGAGGAGCTTCAAGCACAGATACGCAGTATTTT. V usage is TRBV5-1 and J usage is TRBJ2-3; weak D call: TRBD2 (6 bases). Germline V lookup: CDR1 SGHRS, CDR2 YFSETQ. V lost 5 bases, J lost 0 bases, and 13 bases lay in between. This CDR3 spans 15 amino acids.

In this sample, this clone turned up once. Written as DNA, the CDR3 is TGTGCCAGCAGTTCTTTCCGTGAAGCTTTCTTT. It specifies CASSSFREAFF. The rearrangement links TRBV6-5 to TRBJ1-1; D is uncertain. V lost 4 bases and J 7 bases, leaving 7 bases between the germline ends. The germline gives CDR1 MNHEY, CDR2 SVGAGI. The CDR3 has 11 residues.

As DNA, the CDR3 is TGTGCCAGCAGTTCCACTTATGGGCAGCAGTTCTTC. It is translated as CASSSTYGQQFF. The chain employs TRBV27 and TRBJ2-1; D gene unclear. This CDR3 spans 12 amino acids. CDR1 and CDR2 from the germline V gene are MNHEY and SMNVEV (reference sequence). Between the trimmed V and J ends, which lost 4 bases and 11 bases, there was a span of 12 bases.